This T cell receptor (beta chain) was sequenced for a study of control samples from healthy donors and cancer patients. Germline values: CDR1 SGHAT, CDR2 FQNNGV. CDR3 length: 14 residues. V dropped 8 bases and J dropped 0 bases, with 13 bases sitting between them. Clones were sequenced by immunoSEQ multiplex PCR, and TCRdb holds only the in-frame ones, with some missing. The data show about 190,000 clones, around 93% seen once. V and J are TRBV11-2 and TRBJ1-1; possibly TRBD1 for D (6 bases). Sequences were obtained from blood. The source is a young man in good health. CDR3 in amino acids: CASCPGQMNTEAFF. The DNA of the CDR3 is TGTGCCAGCTGTCCGGGACAAATGAACACTGAAGCTTTCTTT. Combining the CDR3 with reference TRBV11-2 and TRBJ1-1 gives the whole variable domain EAGVAQSPRYKIIEKRQSVAFWCNPISGHATLYWYQQILGQGPKLLIQFQNNGVVDDSQLPKDRFSAERLKGVDSTLKIQPAKLEDSAVYLCASCPGQMNTEAFFGQGTRLTVV.